These 23 T cell receptor beta chains came from one sample sequenced in a study of T-cell reconstitution after alpha-beta-depleted transplantation in children. For TCRbeta, the library was prepared with unique molecular identifiers. TCRdb used MiXCR to reprocess the PCR reads, holding one entry per CDR3 protein. The table records 420,000 or so distinct CDR3 sequences, approximately 10% of them present only once. Sample: PBMCs from the stem cell graft donor, taken from the stem cell graft. These receptors were collected from a human donor who donated a stem cell graft to a child with acute myeloid leukemia.

This chain connects TRBV19 to TRBJ2-1; 8 nucleotides line up with TRBD1. This CDR3 has 17 amino acids. With V trimmed by 5 bases and J by 6 bases, 15 bases remained unmatched. From germline, CDR1 is LNHDA and CDR2 SQIVND (reference sequence). The CDR3 is CASSPLGQAGGVNEQFF. In DNA, the CDR3 is TGTGCCAGTAGTCCGTTGGGACAGGCTGGAGGGGTCAATGAGCAGTTCTTC.

The rearrangement links TRBV7-8 to TRBJ1-3; D gene unclear. The CDR3 is 17 amino acids. The germline V gene has CDR1 SGHVS and CDR2 FQNEAQ. V lost 0 bases, J lost 0 bases, and 12 bases lay in between. CDR3: CASSLARGSNSGNTIYF. In nucleotides, the CDR3 is TGTGCCAGCAGCTTAGCGCGAGGGTCTAACTCTGGAAACACCATATATTTT.

There are a few counts of this clonotype. The chain couples TRBV7-9 to TRBJ1-6, with D unclear. Looked up from germline, CDR1 is SEHNR and CDR2 is FQNEAQ (reference sequence). V gave up 8 bases and J gave up 2 bases, with 4 bases separating them. The CDR3 runs to 12 residues. The chain's CDR3 is CASGPYNSPLHF. The CDR3, as DNA: TGTGCCAGCGGCCCCTATAATTCACCCCTCCACTTT. The full variable domain, rest sourced from reference TRBV7-9 and TRBJ1-6, is DTGVSQNPRHKITKRGQNVTFRCDPISEHNRLYWYRQTLGQGPEFLTYFQNEAQLEKSRLLSDRFSAERPKGSFSTLEIQRTEQGDSAMYLCASGPYNSPLHFGNGTRLTVT.

The V and J genes are TRBV9 and TRBJ2-1, with 12 positions matching TRBD1. Looked up from germline, CDR1 is SGDLS and CDR2 is YYNGEE. The CDR3 spans 16 residues. The ends lost 0 bases at V and 8 bases at J; junction bases unmatched: 6. The CDR3 sequence: CASSVVGTGGSDEQFF. The CDR3 DNA sequence: TGTGCCAGCAGCGTAGTCGGGACAGGGGGCAGCGATGAGCAGTTCTTC.

This chain connects TRBV24-1 to TRBJ2-3, with D possibly being TRBD2 (5 bases). Germline-derived CDR1 and CDR2 are KGHDR and SFDVKD. The CDR3 consists of 12 residues. The V and J ends lost 3 bases and 9 bases respectively, with 9 bases between them. Here the CDR3 reads CATSDLGVTQYF. Here the CDR3 DNA reads TGTGCCACCAGTGATCTCGGGGTCACGCAGTATTTT.

The chain links TRBV30 to TRBJ2-2, with D hard to call. Trimming removed 4 bases from V and 0 bases from J, with 9 bases in between. The CDR3 has 14 residues. Germline CDR1 GTSNPN, CDR2 SVGIG (reference sequence). The CDR3 here is CAWKSGTNTGELFF. The DNA for the CDR3 is TGTGCCTGGAAGTCTGGGACGAACACCGGGGAGCTGTTTTTT.

The rearrangement joins TRBV9 to TRBJ1-3, with 8 bases lining up with TRBD1. Looked up from germline, CDR1 is SGDLS and CDR2 is YYNGEE. This CDR3 is 16 amino acids long. The junction had 8 bases not matched to a gene; V was cut back by 2 bases and J by 4 bases. The CDR3 bases are TGTGCCAGCAGCGTCAGGGGACAGGCGGGAGGAAACACCATATATTTT. Translated: CASSVRGQAGGNTIYF.

The rearrangement joins TRBV29-1 to TRBJ2-3; D is tentatively TRBD1 or TRBD2 (7 bases each). V lost 7 bases and J lost 4, with 24 bases in between. Per germline, CDR1 SQVTM and CDR2 ANQGSEA. This CDR3 region has 16 residues. This chain's CDR3 is CSGGGTEANVPDTQYF. CDR3 bases: TGCAGCGGGGGGGGGACAGAGGCCAATGTCCCAGATACGCAGTATTTT.

This clonotype has just a few counts. The chain has TRBV29-1 and TRBJ1-2; D not certain. V was shortened by 1 base and J by 7 bases, with 10 bases between the two germline ends. The CDR3 spans 12 residues. CDR1 is SQVTM and CDR2 is ANQGSEA in the germline V gene. The CDR3 sequence is CSVEGDEGGYTF. The CDR3 DNA sequence: TGCAGCGTTGAAGGGGATGAGGGTGGCTACACCTTC.

This clonotype was counted between two and nine times. The chain links TRBV25-1 to TRBJ2-3; D might be TRBD1 or TRBD2, each matching 5 bases. The germline gives CDR1 MGHDK, CDR2 SYGVNS. This CDR3 comprises 14 residues. Deletions cut 1 base from V and 0 bases from J, with 5 bases between. The CDR3 DNA follows: TGTGCCAGCAGTGAATGGGACAGCACAGATACGCAGTATTTT. Its protein product is CASSEWDSTDTQYF.

There are many counts of this clonotype. V usage is TRBV7-2 and J usage is TRBJ2-7; tentatively, D is TRBD2 (6 bases). Germline CDR1 is SGHTA and CDR2 is FQGNSA. V lost 10 bases and J 2 bases, leaving 15 bases between the germline ends. This CDR3 has 13 residues. CDR3: CAITLRGTYEQYF. The CDR3 region has the DNA TGTGCCATAACGCTGCGGGGTACCTACGAGCAGTACTTC.

This clonotype was counted between two and nine times. CDR3 in amino acids: CASSSRLGTPNSPLHF. Written as DNA, the CDR3 is TGTGCCAGCAGCTCTCGCTTAGGGACACCAAATTCACCCCTCCACTTT. The J gene is TRBJ1-6, the V gene TRBV7-8, with a possible D match to TRBD1 (6 bases). The CDR3 runs to 16 residues. V gave up 4 bases and J gave up 7 bases, with 17 bases separating them. CDR1 and CDR2 (germline): SGHVS, FQNEAQ.

There are a few counts of this clonotype. A junction boundary mismatches the germline segment, possibly from a read error. The genes are TRBV20-1 and TRBJ2-7, with D possibly matching TRBD2 (6 bases). This CDR3 region has 12 residues. Germline CDR1 reads DFQATT; CDR2 reads SNEGSKA (reference sequence). In nucleotides, the CDR3 is TGCAGTGCTAGAGGTGTCGGACTACCGTCCGCCTTC. Residues: CSARGVGLPSAF.

There are a few counts of this clonotype. The chain joins TRBV4-3 to TRBJ2-1; TRBD1 or TRBD2 may be the D gene (5 bases each). The CDR3 spans 14 residues. CDR1 LGHNA and CDR2 YSLEER come from the germline V gene. V lost 0 bases and J 11 bases, leaving 14 bases between the germline ends. Written as DNA, the CDR3 is TGCGCCAGCAGCCAAGAGTGGGGGACCGACCAGCAGTTCTTC. Encoded protein: CASSQEWGTDQQFF.

The CDR3 DNA is TGCAGTGCCCCTCCCGCAGGGCTCTATGGCTACACCTTC. Its protein product is CSAPPAGLYGYTF. The chain has TRBV20-1 and TRBJ1-2; maybe TRBD1 (5 bases). Trimming left V 6 bases short and J 4 bases short, with 15 bases between. The V gene's germline CDR1 is DFQATT and CDR2 SNEGSKA (reference sequence). This CDR3 has 13 residues.

This clonotype showed up just a few times. In nucleotides, the CDR3 is TGTGCCAGCAAGCCGGGACCCCTCGGCAATGAGCAGTTCTTC. This sequence encodes CASKPGPLGNEQFF. The gene calls are TRBV12-3 or TRBV12-4 and TRBJ2-1; D possibly uses TRBD1 or TRBD2 (5 bases each). Trimming pared 7 bases from V and 6 bases from J, leaving 16 bases between. The CDR3 is 14 amino acids.

The chain employs TRBV5-1 and TRBJ2-7; 11 bases are shared with TRBD2. The CDR3 has 14 residues. Germline V gives CDR1 SGHRS, CDR2 YFSETQ. The V and J ends lost 3 bases and 6 bases, in that order; junction bases with no gene match: 5. The CDR3 DNA is TGCGCCAGCAGCTGGGACGGGACTAGCGGCGAGCAGTACTTC. It codes for CASSWDGTSGEQYF.

This chain uses TRBV25-1 with TRBJ2-3; 7 positions match TRBD2. In germline, CDR1 is MGHDK, CDR2 SYGVNS. The CDR3 runs to 19 residues. V lost 2 bases, J lost 0 bases, and 14 bases stayed unmatched. CDR3 nucleotide sequence: TGTGCCAGCAGTGAACTCGCGGGAGAGCCACTATCTAGCACAGATACGCAGTATTTT. This sequence encodes CASSELAGEPLSSTDTQYF.

The V and J genes are TRBV19 and TRBJ2-3; TRBD1 matches at 10 bases. Germline CDR1 LNHDA, CDR2 SQIVND (reference sequence). This CDR3 is 15 amino acids long. V lost 4 bases, J lost 7 bases, and 8 bases stayed unmatched. CDR3 sequence reads: CASSTTGTGDNTQYF. In nucleotides, the CDR3 is TGTGCCAGTAGTACCACCGGGACAGGGGATAATACGCAGTATTTT.

The rearrangement uses TRBV14 and TRBJ1-1; no reliable D call. This CDR3 spans 14 amino acids. Trimming removed 1 base at V and 8 bases at J, with 14 bases between. Germline V CDR1 and CDR2: SGHDN, FVKESK. CDR3 loop: CASSQAGGRAEAFF. The DNA of the CDR3 is TGTGCCAGCAGCCAAGCAGGTGGGAGGGCGGAAGCTTTCTTT.

V is TRBV7-9 and J is TRBJ1-3; 10 positions match TRBD1. The V segment lost 0 bases and the J segment 4 bases; nucleotides outside the gene matches: 3. CDR1 and CDR2 from the germline V gene are SEHNR and FQNEAQ (reference sequence). The CDR3 contains 16 residues. The CDR3 loop is CASSLAWDRGGNTIYF. The CDR3 DNA follows: TGTGCCAGCAGCTTAGCTTGGGACAGGGGCGGAAACACCATATATTTT.

The chain employs TRBV29-1 and TRBJ1-1; D is uncertain. CDR3 length: 13 amino acids. The ends were cut back, 8 bases at V and 0 bases at J, with 13 bases in the middle. Germline V gives CDR1 SQVTM, CDR2 ANQGSEA. The DNA for the CDR3 is TGCAGCTCCGCCCGGGGTCTGAACACTGAAGCTTTCTTT. It codes for CSSARGLNTEAFF.

There are a few counts of this clonotype. The CDR3 DNA follows: TGTGCCAGCAGCTTCCAGGGGGGGGGTGAAAAACTGTTTTTT. Its protein product is CASSFQGGGEKLFF. The chain carries TRBV7-9 and TRBJ1-4, with TRBD1 matching over 7 bases. V shed 3 bases and J 7 bases; nucleotides not matched to a gene: 5. This CDR3 is built from 14 residues. Germline V lookup: CDR1 SEHNR, CDR2 FQNEAQ (reference sequence).